Below, 23 T cell receptor beta chains from the same sample are listed, as sequenced in a study of T cell responses to AZD1222 COVID-19 vaccine. Clones were sequenced by immunoSEQ multiplex PCR, and TCRdb holds only the in-frame ones, with some missing. The table lists 180,000 or so clones, more than 70% of them singletons. Sequences were derived from peripheral blood, sampled 28 days after the second AZD1222 dose. Every receptor here comes from an adult who received the AZD1222 COVID-19 vaccine.

This clone was detected once. This chain links TRBV7-9 with TRBJ1-1, with D uncertain. The length of the CDR3 is 13 residues. The V gene lost 2 bases and the J gene lost 1 base, with 5 bases spanning the gap. Germline V gene sequence: CDR1 SEHNR, CDR2 FQNEAQ (reference sequence). The CDR3 loop is CASSLSGNTEAFF. DNA for the CDR3: TGTGCCAGCAGCTTATCAGGGAACACTGAAGCTTTCTTT.

This chain joins TRBV19 and TRBJ1-2; no clear D gene. Trimming took off 1 base at V and 2 bases at J, with 8 bases between the two ends. The CDR3 has 14 residues. CDR1 is LNHDA and CDR2 is SQIVND in the germline V gene (reference sequence). The CDR3 region has the DNA TGTGCCAGTAGTATAGGGGATACAAACTATGGCTACACCTTC. Its translation: CASSIGDTNYGYTF.

This chain uses TRBV30 with TRBJ2-7; a possible D gene is TRBD2 (6 bases). The V end lost 2 bases, the J end lost 4 bases, and 12 bases lay between the germline ends. The CDR3 runs to 13 residues. Germline V lookup: CDR1 GTSNPN, CDR2 SVGIG (reference sequence). For the CDR3, the DNA is TGTGCCTGGAGTTTGGGGGAGGAATACGAGCAGTACTTC. Protein: CAWSLGEEYEQYF.

The chain links TRBV6-5 to TRBJ1-4; 9 bases align to TRBD1. The V and J ends lost 7 bases and 8 bases, in that order; junction bases with no gene match: 11. The CDR3 contains 15 residues. Germline CDR1 MNHEY, CDR2 SVGAGI. DNA for the CDR3: TGTGCCAGCATCCCCTCGGGACAGGGCACCGAAAAACTGTTTTTT. This translates into CASIPSGQGTEKLFF.

The chain carries TRBV9 and TRBJ2-7, with TRBD1 matching 9 bases. V trimming: 4 bases; J trimming: 7 bases; junction bases outside the gene matches: 9. Germline CDR1 and CDR2: SGDLS and YYNGEE. The CDR3 covers 14 residues. For the CDR3, the DNA is TGTGCCAGCAGCCCACTCTCCGGGACAGGGGAGCAGTACTTC. It codes for CASSPLSGTGEQYF.

V gene TRBV7-2 combines with J gene TRBJ2-1, with 8 bases fitting TRBD2. Germline V gene sequence: CDR1 SGHTA, CDR2 FQGNSA. V shed 2 bases and J 15 bases; nucleotides not matched to a gene: 9. This CDR3 region has 13 residues. In nucleotides, the CDR3 is TGTGCCAGCAGCTTATCCTGGACTAGCTTTCGGTTCTTC. It codes for CASSLSWTSFRFF.

This sequence joins TRBV9 and TRBJ2-6; the D gene could be TRBD1 or TRBD2 (5 bases each). The CDR3 covers 16 residues. CDR1 is SGDLS and CDR2 is YYNGEE in the germline V gene. Trimming stripped 0 bases from V and 4 bases from J, with 11 bases between. As DNA, the CDR3 is TGTGCCAGCAGCGTAGACCCAGGGAGAGGGGCCAACGTCCTGACTTTC. This translates into CASSVDPGRGANVLTF.

The V gene is TRBV24-1, the J gene TRBJ2-7, with 13 bases aligning to TRBD2. The CDR3 extends over 16 amino acids. V was clipped by 4 bases and J by 7 bases; unmatched bases: 9. The germline V gene has CDR1 KGHDR and CDR2 SFDVKD. The CDR3 here is CATSETGLAGAPEQYF. The CDR3 DNA reads TGTGCCACCAGTGAGACCGGACTAGCGGGAGCACCTGAGCAGTACTTC.

The chain has TRBV7-2 and TRBJ2-1, with D perhaps being TRBD1 or TRBD2 (5 bases each). Germline CDR1 SGHTA, CDR2 FQGNSA. CDR3 length equals 15 residues. The V gene lost 3 bases and the J gene lost 0 bases, with 9 bases spanning the gap. The CDR3 sequence: CASSLGTVSYNEQFF. In DNA, the CDR3 is TGTGCCAGCAGCTTGGGGACGGTCTCCTACAATGAGCAGTTCTTC. The full variable domain, in which reference TRBV7-2 and TRBJ2-1 provide the parts outside the CDR3, is GAGVSQSPSNKVTEKGKDVELRCDPISGHTALYWYRQSLGQGLEFLIYFQGNSAPDKSGLPSDRFSAERTGGSVSTLTIQRTQQEDSAVYLCASSLGTVSYNEQFFGPGTRLTVL.

In this sample, this clone turned up once. The chain combines TRBV7-2 with TRBJ2-1, with TRBD2 matching 14 bases. The CDR3 sequence is 16 residues long. Trimming cost V 6 bases and J 8 bases; bases outside gene matches: 9. Germline loops: CDR1 SGHTA, CDR2 FQGNSA. The CDR3 coding sequence is TGTGCCAGCAGTCCCAGGGTGGGACTAGCGGGGGATGAGCAGTTCTTC. It is translated as CASSPRVGLAGDEQFF.

The rearrangement links TRBV2 to TRBJ2-7; no clear D gene. Trimming stripped 6 bases from V and 5 bases from J, with 11 bases between. CDR3 size: 12 residues. CDR1 SNHLY and CDR2 FYNNEI come from the germline V gene. Here the CDR3 reads CASSLLLHEQYF. The DNA of the CDR3 is TGTGCCAGCAGCCTACTACTCCACGAGCAGTACTTC.

The chain recombines TRBV6-5 with TRBJ2-7; D ambiguous. Germline V gene lookup returns CDR1 MNHEY and CDR2 SVGAGI. The CDR3 contains 13 residues. The ends were cut back, 5 bases at V and 0 bases at J, with 8 bases in the middle. This CDR3 is CASSQRLSYEQYF. CDR3 sequence (DNA): TGTGCCAGCAGTCAAAGACTCTCCTACGAGCAGTACTTC.

This CDR3 is CASSAGVHEQYF. CDR3 DNA: TGTGCCAGCAGTGCGGGAGTCCACGAGCAGTACTTC. The gene calls are TRBV27 and TRBJ2-7, with 7 bases fitting TRBD2. J gave up 5 bases and V 5 bases, and 3 bases lay outside the gene matches. The CDR3 has 12 amino acids. Germline CDR1 MNHEY, CDR2 SMNVEV (reference sequence).

The V and J genes are TRBV7-9 and TRBJ2-3, with unresolved D. Germline values: CDR1 SEHNR, CDR2 FQNEAQ (reference sequence). This CDR3 contains 16 residues. Trimming left V 7 bases short and J 0 bases short, with 17 bases between. CDR3: CASTQKGRPSTDTQYF. Here the CDR3 DNA reads TGTGCCAGCACCCAGAAAGGGCGACCTAGCACAGATACGCAGTATTTT.

This chain uses TRBV7-9 with TRBJ1-1; no firm D call. The V gene lost 5 bases and the J gene lost 0 bases, with 13 bases spanning the gap. Germline CDR1 SEHNR, CDR2 FQNEAQ (reference sequence). CDR3 length equals 15 residues. CDR3 nucleotide sequence: TGTGCCAGCAGCGACGCCCCGGGCTTGAACACTGAAGCTTTCTTT. This encodes CASSDAPGLNTEAFF.

This clone was seen a single time. The chain combines TRBV28 with TRBJ2-2; D gene ambiguous. Trimming cost V 7 bases and J 6 bases, with 9 bases left between them. Germline CDR1 is MDHEN and CDR2 is SYDVKM. The CDR3 is 12 amino acids. In DNA form, the CDR3 reads TGTGCCAGCAATTCAGGAGCCGGGGAGCTGTTTTTT. Translating gives CASNSGAGELFF. The variable domain in full, completed from reference TRBV28 and TRBJ2-2, reads DVKVTQSSRYLVKRTGEKVFLECVQDMDHENMFWYRQDPGLGLRLIYFSYDVKMKEKGDIPEGYSVSREKKERFSLILESASTNQTSMYLCASNSGAGELFFGEGSRLTVL.

This rearrangement joins TRBV7-2 to TRBJ1-5; no reliable D call. Deletions cut 1 base from V and 7 bases from J, with 14 bases between. The CDR3 runs 15 residues. Germline V gene sequence: CDR1 SGHTA, CDR2 FQGNSA. This chain's CDR3 is CASSLDPHSRQPQHF. The CDR3 nucleotides are TGTGCCAGCAGCTTAGATCCCCATTCCAGGCAGCCCCAGCATTTT. Full variable domain (rest looked up from reference TRBV7-2 and TRBJ1-5): GAGVSQSPSNKVTEKGKDVELRCDPISGHTALYWYRQSLGQGLEFLIYFQGNSAPDKSGLPSDRFSAERTGGSVSTLTIQRTQQEDSAVYLCASSLDPHSRQPQHFGDGTRLSIL.

The chain has TRBV6-2 or TRBV6-3 and TRBJ2-1; TRBD2 agrees at 11 bases. Trimming removed 2 bases from V and 4 bases from J; junction bases left unmatched: 1. The CDR3 has 15 amino acids. Looked up from germline, CDR1 is MNHEY and CDR2 is SVGEGT. CDR3 DNA sequence: TGTGCCAGCAGTTACGGGACTAGCGGTTACAATGAGCAGTTCTTC. Encoded protein: CASSYGTSGYNEQFF.

The rearrangement uses TRBV7-2 and TRBJ2-7; 8 bases line up with TRBD2. In germline, CDR1 is SGHTA, CDR2 FQGNSA. V was clipped by 5 bases and J by 5 bases; unmatched bases: 14. The CDR3 extends over 16 amino acids. CDR3 in DNA: TGTGCCAGCAGCCGCGGACCGGGACTAGACCTAGACGAGCAGTACTTC. Its protein product is CASSRGPGLDLDEQYF.

For the CDR3, the DNA is TGTGCCAGCAGCTTAGTAGCAGATACGCAGTATTTT. Its translation is CASSLVADTQYF. The chain has TRBV7-9 and TRBJ2-3; D is unclear. There are 12 residues in the CDR3. Per the germline V gene, CDR1 is SEHNR and CDR2 is FQNEAQ (reference sequence). The V end lost 1 base, the J end lost 4 bases, and 3 bases lay between the germline ends.

This chain links TRBV9 with TRBJ2-1; 8 bases are shared with TRBD2. With 4 bases clipped from V and 8 bases from J, the junction kept 5 bases outside the gene matches. The CDR3 contains 13 residues. Germline assignment: CDR1 SGDLS and CDR2 YYNGEE. CDR3 sequence (DNA): TGTGCCAGCAGCCCTCCGGGGGGGGATGAGCAGTTCTTC. Translation gives CASSPPGGDEQFF.

The J gene is TRBJ1-1, the V gene TRBV5-6; TRBD1 matches 7 bases. CDR3 length: 16 amino acids. The V gene's germline CDR1 is SGHDT and CDR2 YYEEEE. Germline trimming cut 3 bases from V and 0 bases from J; bases unmatched to any gene: 8. CDR3 nucleotides: TGTGCCAGCAGCTGGGGAACAGGGGACCTGAACACTGAAGCTTTCTTT. This codes for CASSWGTGDLNTEAFF. Full variable domain (rest looked up from reference TRBV5-6 and TRBJ1-1): DAGVTQSPTHLIKTRGQQVTLRCSPKSGHDTVSWYQQALGQGPQFIFQYYEEEERQRGNFPDRFSGHQFPNYSSELNVNALLLGDSALYLCASSWGTGDLNTEAFFGQGTRLTVV.

The CDR3 bases are TGTGCCACCGTAGGACAGATGAACACTGAAGCTTTCTTT. This translates into CATVGQMNTEAFF. The chain joins TRBV11-1 to TRBJ1-1, with D possibly TRBD1 on 6 matching bases. Trimming took 10 bases from V and 0 from J, leaving 12 bases between them. The CDR3 has 13 residues. The germline V gene has CDR1 SGHAT and CDR2 FQDESV (reference sequence).